This T cell receptor (beta chain) came from a study of radiotherapy plus CTLA-4 blockade in lung cancer. As for the study in general: Objective responses were seen in around 19% of patients, disease control in roughly 30%.

TCRdb keeps only in-frame clones here, not all; method: immunoSEQ multiplex PCR. In the table there are some 48,000 clones, approximately 86% of which are singletons. To note about this clone: Its antigen is as yet unknown.

Patients had chemo-refractory metastatic non-small-cell lung cancer and received focal radiation plus CTLA-4 blockade that used ipilimumab. General study findings and limits: Per reports, early blood T cell clone dynamics, plus interferon-beta, forecast response most strongly. Blood saw expansion of tumor-derived TCR clones after radiotherapy plus ipilimumab.

Trimming pared 6 bases from V and 2 bases from J, leaving 14 bases between. Germline lookup yields CDR1 SQVTM and CDR2 ANQGSEA. This CDR3 spans 13 amino acids. The receptor comes from a human donor with non-small cell lung cancer that progressed on radiotherapy plus ipilimumab. Some clones in this sample may be carry-over from other donors' samples. Sequencing was performed on peripheral blood, taken from a patient treated with radiotherapy plus ipilimumab. The rearrangement uses TRBV29-1 and TRBJ2-7; a possible D gene is TRBD2 (5 bases). As DNA, the CDR3 is TGCAGCGTCAGAGGGTCCAACCCCTACGAGCAGTACTTC. Its protein is CSVRGSNPYEQYF.